This T cell receptor beta chain stems from a study of T cell responses to AZD1222 COVID-19 vaccine. Germline CDR1 reads SGHTA; CDR2 reads FQGNSA. J gave up 5 bases and V 5 bases, and 9 bases lay outside the gene matches. The CDR3 is 16 residues long. Overall study findings and caveats: The repertoires were collected only after the peak T cell response. Clonal diversity was possibly underestimated; the donors were predominantly white British and more often female.

Only in-frame clones appear in the TCRdb table, and some are missing; sequencing was by immunoSEQ multiplex PCR. The profile shows about 93,000 clones, roughly 86% of them singletons. Remarks on this clone: Its target is unknown.

The sequence was obtained from an adult in good health. The sample in question was peripheral blood, obtained on day 0 of MenACWY control vaccination. The V and J genes are TRBV7-2 and TRBJ2-3; 11 bases map to TRBD2. The chain's CDR3 is CASSRFSGGAVDTQYF. CDR3 nucleotide sequence: TGTGCCAGCAGCCGCTTTAGCGGGGGGGCAGTAGATACGCAGTATTTT.